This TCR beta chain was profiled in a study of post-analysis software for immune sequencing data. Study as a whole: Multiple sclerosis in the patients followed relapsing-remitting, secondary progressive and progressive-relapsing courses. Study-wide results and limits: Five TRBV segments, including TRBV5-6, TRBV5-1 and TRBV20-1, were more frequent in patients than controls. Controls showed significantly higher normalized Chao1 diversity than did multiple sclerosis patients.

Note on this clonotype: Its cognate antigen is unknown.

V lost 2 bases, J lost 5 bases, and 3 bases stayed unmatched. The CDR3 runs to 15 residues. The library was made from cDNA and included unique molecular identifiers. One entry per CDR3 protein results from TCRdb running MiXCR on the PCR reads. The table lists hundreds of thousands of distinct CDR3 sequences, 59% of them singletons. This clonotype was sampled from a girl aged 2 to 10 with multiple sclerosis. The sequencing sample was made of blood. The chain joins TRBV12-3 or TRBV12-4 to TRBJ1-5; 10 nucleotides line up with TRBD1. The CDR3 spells CASSLTGTGDQPQHF. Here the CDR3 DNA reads TGTGCCAGCAGTTTAACAGGGACAGGGGATCAGCCCCAGCATTTT.